This T cell receptor beta chain came from a study of T cells of healthy individuals. In TCRdb, the 5' RACE reads were re-called with MiXCR into one record per CDR3 protein. The sample lists 40,000 to 60,000 distinct CDR3 sequences, about 15% occurring once. The receptor was isolated from a human donor in good health.

CDR3 sequence (DNA): TGCGCCAGCAGCCAAGTTAGGACAGGAACGCAAGAGACCCAGTACTTC. Protein product: CASSQVRTGTQETQYF. V is TRBV4-3 and J is TRBJ2-5; TRBD1 aligns across 7 bases. The CDR3 runs to 16 residues. The ends lost 1 base at V and 2 bases at J; junction bases unmatched: 7. The germline gives CDR1 LGHNA, CDR2 YSLEER.